Given below is one T cell receptor beta chain in context. Its antigen is unidentified. This entry belongs to a study of Ad26.COV2.S vaccination and SARS-CoV-2 variants. Treatment here: some 20 received Ad26.COV2.S at low or high dose, single or two shots; roughly five received placebo; per-sample allocation not given. It was on day 63 after the first vaccine or placebo injection that samples were taken. Within Boston, the person who donated was an adult of 18-55 years. Using immunoSEQ multiplex PCR, the repertoire was profiled, and TCRdb retains in-frame clones only, with some absent. The sample includes approximately 300,000 clones, around 81% of them seen just once. Study findings and constraints: Those who received the vaccine showed greater spike-specific TCR breadth than those given placebo.

The TCR originated in a person between 18 and 59 years old who received the Ad26.COV2.S COVID-19 vaccine or a placebo. The sample consisted of peripheral blood, taken in a trial of Ad26.COV2.S vaccine versus placebo.

This CDR3 reads CATLRPEGSPLHF. CDR3 bases: TGTGCCACCCTGAGACCCGAAGGTTCACCCCTCCACTTT. This chain joins TRBV28 and TRBJ1-6, with D unresolved. Trimming removed 10 bases at V and 9 bases at J, with 16 bases between. The CDR3 spans 13 residues. The germline V gene encodes CDR1 MDHEN and CDR2 SYDVKM. The full variable domain, rest sourced from reference TRBV28 and TRBJ1-6, is DVKVTQSSRYLVKRTGEKVFLECVQDMDHENMFWYRQDPGLGLRLIYFSYDVKMKEKGDIPEGYSVSREKKERFSLILESASTNQTSMYLCATLRPEGSPLHFGNGTRLTVT.